This entry is about one T cell receptor beta chain. The target antigen is unknown. The data were obtained in a study of radiotherapy plus CTLA-4 blockade in lung cancer. Across the study: Among patients, 15% to 20% showed objective responses, and approximately 29% had disease control. Study outcomes and limitations: Reported findings show early blood T cell clone dynamics, with interferon-beta, best predicted response.

Chemo-refractory metastatic non-small-cell lung cancer patients were treated with focal radiation plus CTLA-4 blockade with ipilimumab. Libraries were prepared by immunoSEQ multiplex PCR; TCRdb keeps only in-frame clonotypes and omits some of them. The table includes 75,000 to 100,000 clones, about 81% detected once. The CDR3 sequence is 15 residues long. Germline assignment: CDR1 SGHKS and CDR2 YYEKEE (reference sequence). The V and J ends lost 4 bases and 0 bases respectively, with 14 bases between them. Sequenced here: peripheral blood, sampled from a patient treated with radiotherapy plus ipilimumab. The sequence was collected from a human donor with non-small cell lung cancer who had a partial response to radiotherapy plus ipilimumab. The chain uses TRBV5-5 and TRBJ2-7; tentatively, D is TRBD2 (6 bases). CDR3 loop: CASSAGTQSSYEQYF. In nucleotides, the CDR3 is TGTGCCAGCAGCGCCGGGACTCAAAGCTCCTACGAGCAGTACTTC.